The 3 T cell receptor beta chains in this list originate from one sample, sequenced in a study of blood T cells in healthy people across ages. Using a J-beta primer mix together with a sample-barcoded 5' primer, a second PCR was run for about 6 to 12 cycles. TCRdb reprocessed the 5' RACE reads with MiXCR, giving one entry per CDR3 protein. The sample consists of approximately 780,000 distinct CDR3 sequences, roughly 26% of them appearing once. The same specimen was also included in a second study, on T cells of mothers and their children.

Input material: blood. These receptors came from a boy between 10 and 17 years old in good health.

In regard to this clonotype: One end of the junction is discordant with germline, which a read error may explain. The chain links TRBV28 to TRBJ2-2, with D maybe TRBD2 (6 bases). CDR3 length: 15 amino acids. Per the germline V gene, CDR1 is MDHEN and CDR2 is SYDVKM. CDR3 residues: CASRGDFLNTGELLF. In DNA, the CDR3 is TGTGCCAGCAGGGGGGACTTTCTGAACACCGGGGAGCTGCTTTTT. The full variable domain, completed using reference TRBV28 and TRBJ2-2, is DVKVTQSSRYLVKRTGEKVFLECVQDMDHENMFWYRQDPGLGLRLIYFSYDVKMKEKGDIPEGYSVSREKKERFSLILESASTNQTSMYLCASRGDFLNTGELLFGEGSRLTVL.

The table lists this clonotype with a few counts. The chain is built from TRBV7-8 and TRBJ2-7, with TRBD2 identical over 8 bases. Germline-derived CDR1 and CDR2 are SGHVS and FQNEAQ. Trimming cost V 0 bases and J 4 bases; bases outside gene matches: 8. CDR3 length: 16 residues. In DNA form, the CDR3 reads TGTGCCAGCAGCTTAGCTCCAGCGGGAGTACCGTACGAGCAGTACTTC. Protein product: CASSLAPAGVPYEQYF.

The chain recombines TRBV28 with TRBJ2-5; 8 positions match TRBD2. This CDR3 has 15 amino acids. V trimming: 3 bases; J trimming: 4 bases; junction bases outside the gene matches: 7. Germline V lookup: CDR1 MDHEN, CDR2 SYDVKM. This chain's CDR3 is CASSFVGGAAETQYF. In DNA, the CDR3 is TGTGCCAGCAGTTTTGTCGGGGGGGCCGCAGAGACCCAGTACTTC.